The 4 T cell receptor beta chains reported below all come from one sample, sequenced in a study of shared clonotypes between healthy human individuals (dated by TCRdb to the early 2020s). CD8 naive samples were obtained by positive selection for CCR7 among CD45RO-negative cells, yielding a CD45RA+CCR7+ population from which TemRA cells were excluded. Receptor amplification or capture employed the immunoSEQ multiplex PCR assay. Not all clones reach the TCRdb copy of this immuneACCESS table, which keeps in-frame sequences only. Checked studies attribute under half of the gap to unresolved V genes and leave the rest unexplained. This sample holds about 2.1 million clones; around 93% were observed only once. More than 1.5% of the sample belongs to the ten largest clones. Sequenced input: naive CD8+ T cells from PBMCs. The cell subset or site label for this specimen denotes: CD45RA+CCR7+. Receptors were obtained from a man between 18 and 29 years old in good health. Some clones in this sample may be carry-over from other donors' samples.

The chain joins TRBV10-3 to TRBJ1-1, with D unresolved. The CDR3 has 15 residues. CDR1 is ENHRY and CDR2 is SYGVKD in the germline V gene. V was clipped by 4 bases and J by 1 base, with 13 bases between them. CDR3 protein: CAISASQHRNTEAFF. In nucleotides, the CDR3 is TGTGCCATCAGTGCTTCCCAGCACAGGAACACTGAAGCTTTCTTT.

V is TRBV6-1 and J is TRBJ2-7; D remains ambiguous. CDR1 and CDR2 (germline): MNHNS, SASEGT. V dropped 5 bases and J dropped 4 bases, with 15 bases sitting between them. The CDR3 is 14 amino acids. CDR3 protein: CASSQYRDLYEQYF. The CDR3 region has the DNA TGTGCCAGCAGTCAGTACCGTGACTTGTACGAGCAGTACTTC.

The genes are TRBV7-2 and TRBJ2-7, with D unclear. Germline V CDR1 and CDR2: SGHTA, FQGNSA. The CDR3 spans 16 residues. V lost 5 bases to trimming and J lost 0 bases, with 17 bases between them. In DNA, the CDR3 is TGTGCCAGCAGCCCACACCCCGGACGAGCCTCCTACGAGCAGTACTTC. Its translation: CASSPHPGRASYEQYF.

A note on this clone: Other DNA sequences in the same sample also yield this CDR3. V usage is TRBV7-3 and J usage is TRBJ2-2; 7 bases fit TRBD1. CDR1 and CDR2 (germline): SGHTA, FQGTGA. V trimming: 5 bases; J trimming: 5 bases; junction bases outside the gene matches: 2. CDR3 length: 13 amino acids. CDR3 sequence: CASSPGGTGELFF. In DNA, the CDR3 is TGTGCCAGCAGCCCAGGGGGTACCGGGGAGCTGTTTTTT.